Listed below are T cell receptor beta chains from one sample, sequenced in a study of blood T cells in healthy people across ages. TCRdb fed the 5' RACE reads into MiXCR, producing one record per CDR3 protein. The sample carries under 1,000,000 distinct CDR3 sequences, roughly 35% recorded once. Material for sequencing was blood. These receptors all stem from a man younger than 35 in good health. Each CDR3 is given with its conserved first and last residue. Fields, in order: V gene, D gene, J gene, clone size, CDR3 DNA, CDR3 protein. D genes are given only for firm matches. The size of a clone is reported for some rows only, either as once, few or many, or as a class for expanded clones.

V gene: TRBV6-5
D gene: NA
J gene: TRBJ1-2
clone size: few
CDR3 DNA: TGTGCCAGCAGTTTGACCCCGGGAACCGCTAACTATGGCTACACCTTC
CDR3 protein: CASSLTPGTANYGYTF

V gene: TRBV9
D gene: TRBD1
J gene: TRBJ1-5
clone size: NA
CDR3 DNA: TGTGCCAGCAGCGAAACAGGGGTTCAGCCCCAGCATTTT
CDR3 protein: CASSETGVQPQHF

V gene: TRBV4-2
D gene: NA
J gene: TRBJ2-5
clone size: NA
CDR3 DNA: TGTGCCAGCAGCCAAGAAGGCAACGGGGGCCACTCCTACAATGAGCAGTACTTC
CDR3 protein: CASSQEGNGGHSYNEQYF

V gene: TRBV28
D gene: TRBD1
J gene: TRBJ2-3
clone size: NA
CDR3 DNA: TGTGCCAGCAGGGAAACAGGGGGCGCAGATACGCAGTATTTT
CDR3 protein: CASRETGGADTQYF

V gene: TRBV20-1
D gene: NA
J gene: TRBJ2-1
clone size: few
CDR3 DNA: TGCAGTGCTCCCCGTCCCCCGACAGACAATGAGCAGTTCTTC
CDR3 protein: CSAPRPPTDNEQFF

V gene: TRBV5-1
D gene: TRBD2
J gene: TRBJ2-4
clone size: few
CDR3 DNA: TGCGCCAGCAGCTTGTCGAGCGGGAATGAGCAGTACTTC
CDR3 protein: CASSLSSGNEQYF

V gene: TRBV20-1
D gene: NA
J gene: TRBJ1-2
clone size: few
CDR3 DNA: TGCAGTCTCCGCCGGTCGGGCGGCTACACCTTC
CDR3 protein: CSLRRSGGYTF

V gene: TRBV7-9
D gene: NA
J gene: TRBJ2-5
clone size: NA
CDR3 DNA: TGTGCCAGTGGGGGAGTCCTCCAAGAGACCCAGTACTTC
CDR3 protein: CASGGVLQETQYF

V gene: TRBV5-1
D gene: NA
J gene: TRBJ2-3
clone size: NA
CDR3 DNA: TGCGCCAGCGGGGAGAGGGGTCGGAGCACAGATACGCAGTATTTT
CDR3 protein: CASGERGRSTDTQYF

V gene: TRBV9
D gene: NA
J gene: TRBJ2-3
clone size: NA
CDR3 DNA: TGTGCCAGCAGCGCCTCAAGGGATACGCAGTATTTT
CDR3 protein: CASSASRDTQYF

V gene: TRBV12-3/TRBV12-4
D gene: NA
J gene: TRBJ2-3
clone size: many
CDR3 DNA: TGTGCCAGCAGTGGGGGCGTAGATACGCAGTATTTT
CDR3 protein: CASSGGVDTQYF

V gene: TRBV16
D gene: NA
J gene: TRBJ2-6
clone size: NA
CDR3 DNA: TGTGCCAGCATCGCAGCCGGATTTGGATCTGGGGCCAACGTCCTGACTTTC
CDR3 protein: CASIAAGFGSGANVLTF

V gene: TRBV12-3/TRBV12-4
D gene: NA
J gene: TRBJ2-3
clone size: NA
CDR3 DNA: TGTGCCAGCAGTTTAGAGGACAGCACCCCCGAGAAAACAGATACGCAGTATTTT
CDR3 protein: CASSLEDSTPEKTDTQYF

V gene: TRBV7-9
D gene: NA
J gene: TRBJ2-1
clone size: NA
CDR3 DNA: TGTGCCAGCAGCTTAGGGTTGGAGTTCTTC
CDR3 protein: CASSLGLEFF

V gene: TRBV12-3/TRBV12-4
D gene: NA
J gene: TRBJ1-5
clone size: NA
CDR3 DNA: TGTGCCAGCAGCCTCGCCAGGCTGGATCAGCCCCAGCATTTT
CDR3 protein: CASSLARLDQPQHF

V gene: TRBV7-9
D gene: NA
J gene: TRBJ2-2
clone size: few
CDR3 DNA: TGTGCCAGCAGCTTCCGATCGAACACCGGGGAGCTGTTTTTT
CDR3 protein: CASSFRSNTGELFF

V gene: TRBV6-2/TRBV6-3
D gene: TRBD1
J gene: TRBJ1-5
clone size: NA
CDR3 DNA: TGTGCCATAGCAGTAGGGACAGGGATCAATCAGCCCCAGCATTTT
CDR3 protein: CAIAVGTGINQPQHF

V gene: TRBV21-1
D gene: NA
J gene: TRBJ2-6
clone size: NA
CDR3 DNA: TGTGCCAGCAGCTCGCGGTTAAGGGAGAGCGGGGCCAACGTCCTGACTTTC
CDR3 protein: CASSSRLRESGANVLTF

V gene: TRBV20-1
D gene: NA
J gene: TRBJ2-5
clone size: few
CDR3 DNA: TGCAGTGCCCAGACTCGGGACACCATCCAAGAGACCCAGTACTTC
CDR3 protein: CSAQTRDTIQETQYF

V gene: TRBV10-3
D gene: TRBD2
J gene: TRBJ2-3
clone size: few
CDR3 DNA: TGTGCCATCAGTACTCCCTCTCTGGCGGGGGTGTGGACAGATACGCAGTATTTT
CDR3 protein: CAISTPSLAGVWTDTQYF

V gene: TRBV5-1
D gene: NA
J gene: TRBJ1-1
clone size: NA
CDR3 DNA: TGCGCCAGCAGCTTTTATCAGGTCGAGGAAGCTTTCTTT
CDR3 protein: CASSFYQVEEAFF

V gene: TRBV11-2
D gene: NA
J gene: TRBJ2-1
clone size: few
CDR3 DNA: TGTGCCAGCAGCTTAATTCGGACCCCAGACTCCTACAATGAGCAGTTCTTC
CDR3 protein: CASSLIRTPDSYNEQFF

V gene: TRBV30
D gene: NA
J gene: TRBJ1-1
clone size: NA
CDR3 DNA: TGTGCCTGGAGCGCTGGGGGGTCTGAAGCTTTCTTT
CDR3 protein: CAWSAGGSEAFF

V gene: TRBV6-2/TRBV6-3
D gene: TRBD2
J gene: TRBJ2-7
clone size: many
CDR3 DNA: TGTGCCAGCAGTTATGCAGCGGGGACCTACGAGCAGTACTTC
CDR3 protein: CASSYAAGTYEQYF

V gene: TRBV6-5
D gene: NA
J gene: TRBJ2-5
clone size: many
CDR3 DNA: TGTGCCAGCAAGTTACAAGCGGCCCAAGAGACCCAGTACTTC
CDR3 protein: CASKLQAAQETQYF

V gene: TRBV6-4
D gene: TRBD1
J gene: TRBJ1-2
clone size: NA
CDR3 DNA: TGTGCCAGCAGGCAGGGGGAGGGGCGCTATGGCTACACCTTC
CDR3 protein: CASRQGEGRYGYTF

V gene: TRBV10-3
D gene: NA
J gene: TRBJ2-3
clone size: NA
CDR3 DNA: TGTGCCATCAGTGAGTCGGTCGACTATACGCAGTATTTT
CDR3 protein: CAISESVDYTQYF

V gene: TRBV2
D gene: NA
J gene: TRBJ2-2
clone size: once
CDR3 DNA: TGTGCCAGCAGTAACAGGGAGGTCAACTCCGGGGAGCTGTTTTTT
CDR3 protein: CASSNREVNSGELFF

V gene: TRBV4-3
D gene: NA
J gene: TRBJ1-6
clone size: few
CDR3 DNA: TGCGCCAGCAGCCAAATGTATAGCTCCTATAATTCACCCCTCCACTTT
CDR3 protein: CASSQMYSSYNSPLHF

V gene: TRBV5-1
D gene: NA
J gene: TRBJ2-7
clone size: few
CDR3 DNA: TGCGCCAGCAGCTTGGTTCGGCGCGACGAGCAGTACTTC
CDR3 protein: CASSLVRRDEQYF

V gene: TRBV6-4
D gene: NA
J gene: TRBJ2-3
clone size: NA
CDR3 DNA: TGTGCCAGCAGTGACGCCGGCACAGATACGCAGTATTTT
CDR3 protein: CASSDAGTDTQYF

V gene: TRBV7-2
D gene: TRBD2
J gene: TRBJ2-7
clone size: NA
CDR3 DNA: TGTGCCACCCTGTCGCGGACTAGCGGAGGAGGCGAGCAGTACTTC
CDR3 protein: CATLSRTSGGGEQYF